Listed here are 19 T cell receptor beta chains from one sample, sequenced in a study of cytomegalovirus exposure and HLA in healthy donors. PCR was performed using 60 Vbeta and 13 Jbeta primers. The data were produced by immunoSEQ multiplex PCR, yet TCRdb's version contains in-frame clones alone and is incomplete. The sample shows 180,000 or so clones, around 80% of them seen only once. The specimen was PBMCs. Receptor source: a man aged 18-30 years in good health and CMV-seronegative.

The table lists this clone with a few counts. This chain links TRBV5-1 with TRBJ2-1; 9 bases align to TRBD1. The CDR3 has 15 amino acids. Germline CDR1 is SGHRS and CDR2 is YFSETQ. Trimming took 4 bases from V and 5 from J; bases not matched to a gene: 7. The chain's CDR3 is CASSRTGVGNNEQFF. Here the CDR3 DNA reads TGCGCCAGCAGCCGGACAGGGGTCGGGAACAATGAGCAGTTCTTC.

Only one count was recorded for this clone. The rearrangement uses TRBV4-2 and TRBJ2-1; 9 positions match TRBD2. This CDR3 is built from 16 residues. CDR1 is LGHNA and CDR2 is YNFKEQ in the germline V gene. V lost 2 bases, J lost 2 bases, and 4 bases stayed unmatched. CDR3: CASSQYLAGAYNEQFF. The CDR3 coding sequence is TGTGCCAGCAGCCAATACTTAGCGGGGGCCTACAATGAGCAGTTCTTC.

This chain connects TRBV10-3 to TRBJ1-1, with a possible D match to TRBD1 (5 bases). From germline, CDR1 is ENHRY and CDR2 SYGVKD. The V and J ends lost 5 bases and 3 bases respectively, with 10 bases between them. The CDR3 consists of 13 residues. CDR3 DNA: TGTGCCATCAGTATTACAGGCTACACTGAAGCTTTCTTT. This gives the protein CAISITGYTEAFF.

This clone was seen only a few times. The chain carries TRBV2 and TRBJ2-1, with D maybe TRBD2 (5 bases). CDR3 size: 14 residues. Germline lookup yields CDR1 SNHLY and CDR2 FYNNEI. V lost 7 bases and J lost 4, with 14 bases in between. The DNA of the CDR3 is TGTGCCAGCAATGGTCCTAGCACTTACAATGAGCAGTTCTTC. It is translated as CASNGPSTYNEQFF.

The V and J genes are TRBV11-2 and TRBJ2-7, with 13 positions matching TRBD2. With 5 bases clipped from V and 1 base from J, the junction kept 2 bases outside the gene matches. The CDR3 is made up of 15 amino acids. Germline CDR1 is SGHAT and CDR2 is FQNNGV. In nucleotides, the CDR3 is TGTGCCAGCAGCCGGACTAGCGGGAGTTCCTACGAGCAGTACTTC. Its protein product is CASSRTSGSSYEQYF.

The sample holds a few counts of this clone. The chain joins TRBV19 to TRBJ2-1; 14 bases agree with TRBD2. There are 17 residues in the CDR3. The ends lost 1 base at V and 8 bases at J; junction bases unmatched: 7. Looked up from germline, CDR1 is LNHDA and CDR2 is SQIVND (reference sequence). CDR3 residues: CASSIVGTSGSVYEQFF. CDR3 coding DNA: TGTGCCAGTAGTATAGTTGGGACTAGCGGGAGTGTCTATGAGCAGTTCTTC.

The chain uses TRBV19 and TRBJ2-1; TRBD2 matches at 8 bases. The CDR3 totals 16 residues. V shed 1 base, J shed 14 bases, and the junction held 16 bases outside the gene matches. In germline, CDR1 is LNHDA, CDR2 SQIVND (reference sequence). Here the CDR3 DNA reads TGTGCCAGTAGTATAGCGGGGGGGGGTTCTACCCGGCGGGAGTTCTTC. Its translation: CASSIAGGGSTRREFF.

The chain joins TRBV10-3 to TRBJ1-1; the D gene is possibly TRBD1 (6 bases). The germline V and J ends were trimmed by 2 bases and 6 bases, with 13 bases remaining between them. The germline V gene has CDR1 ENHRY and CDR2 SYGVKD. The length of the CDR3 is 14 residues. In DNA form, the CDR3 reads TGTGCCATCAGTGAGGAGGCAGGGGTCTCTGAAGCTTTCTTT. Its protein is CAISEEAGVSEAFF.

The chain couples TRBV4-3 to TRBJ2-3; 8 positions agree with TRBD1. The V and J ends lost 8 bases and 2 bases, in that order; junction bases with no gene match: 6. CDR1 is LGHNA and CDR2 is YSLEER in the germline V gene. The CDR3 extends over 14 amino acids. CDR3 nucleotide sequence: TGCGCCAGCTCAGACAGGGGTTTCACAGATACGCAGTATTTT. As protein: CASSDRGFTDTQYF.

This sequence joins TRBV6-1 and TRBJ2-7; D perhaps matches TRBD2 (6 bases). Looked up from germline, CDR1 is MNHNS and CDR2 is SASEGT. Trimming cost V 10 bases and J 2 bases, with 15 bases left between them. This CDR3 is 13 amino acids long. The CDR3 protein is CATCRAGTYEQYF. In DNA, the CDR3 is TGTGCCACCTGCAGGGCGGGAACCTACGAGCAGTACTTC.

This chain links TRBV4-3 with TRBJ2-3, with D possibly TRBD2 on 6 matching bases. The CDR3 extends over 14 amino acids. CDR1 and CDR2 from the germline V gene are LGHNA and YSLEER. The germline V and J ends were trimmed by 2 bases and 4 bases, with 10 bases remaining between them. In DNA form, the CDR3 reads TGCGCCAGCAGCCAATTCCGGGGGTCAGATACGCAGTATTTT. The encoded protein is CASSQFRGSDTQYF.

Written as DNA, the CDR3 is TGTGCCAGCAGTCCACGATCCCGACAGATAAGGGGTGACACTGAAGCTTTCTTT. It specifies CASSPRSRQIRGDTEAFF. This chain uses TRBV27 with TRBJ1-1; TRBD1 might be the D (5 bases). The V gene's germline CDR1 is MNHEY and CDR2 SMNVEV (reference sequence). This CDR3 comprises 18 residues. V was cut by 5 bases and J by 3 bases, with 25 bases left in between.

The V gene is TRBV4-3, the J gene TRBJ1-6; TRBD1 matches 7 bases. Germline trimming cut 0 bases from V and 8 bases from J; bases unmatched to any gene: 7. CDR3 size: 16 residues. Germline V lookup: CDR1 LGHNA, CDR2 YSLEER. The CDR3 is CASSQDPGQPHSPLHF. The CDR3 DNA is TGCGCCAGCAGCCAAGACCCGGGACAGCCACATTCACCCCTCCACTTT.

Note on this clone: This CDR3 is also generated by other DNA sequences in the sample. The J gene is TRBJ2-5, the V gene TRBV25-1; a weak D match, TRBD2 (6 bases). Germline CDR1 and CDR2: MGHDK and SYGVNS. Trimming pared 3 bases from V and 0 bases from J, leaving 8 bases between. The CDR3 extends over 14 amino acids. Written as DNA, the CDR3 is TGTGCCAGCAGTGAGCGGGGCCACCAAGAGACCCAGTACTTC. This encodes CASSERGHQETQYF.

In DNA, the CDR3 is TGTGCCACCAGCGAGCGGACGGCCGCTAAGGAGACCCAGTACTTC. This translates into CATSERTAAKETQYF. The chain has TRBV15 and TRBJ2-5; a possible D gene is TRBD2 (5 bases). This CDR3 spans 15 amino acids. Germline V gene sequence: CDR1 LNHNV, CDR2 YYDKDF (reference sequence). V dropped 5 bases and J dropped 5 bases, with 18 bases sitting between them.

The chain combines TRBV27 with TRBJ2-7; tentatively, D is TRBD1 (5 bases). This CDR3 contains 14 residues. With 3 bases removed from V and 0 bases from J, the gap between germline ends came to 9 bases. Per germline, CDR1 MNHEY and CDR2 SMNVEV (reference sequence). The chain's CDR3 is CASSFGANSYEQYF. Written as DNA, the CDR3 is TGTGCCAGCAGTTTTGGGGCAAACTCCTACGAGCAGTACTTC.

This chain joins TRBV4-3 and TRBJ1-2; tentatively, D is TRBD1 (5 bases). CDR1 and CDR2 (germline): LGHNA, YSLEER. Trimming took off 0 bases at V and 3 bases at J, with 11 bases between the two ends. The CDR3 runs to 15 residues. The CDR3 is CASSQEGVRDYGYTF. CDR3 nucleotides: TGCGCCAGCAGCCAAGAAGGGGTAAGGGACTATGGCTACACCTTC.

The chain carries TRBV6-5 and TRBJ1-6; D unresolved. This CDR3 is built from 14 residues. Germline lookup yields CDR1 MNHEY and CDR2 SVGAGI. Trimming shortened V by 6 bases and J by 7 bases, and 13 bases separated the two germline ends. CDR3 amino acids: CASRPYRPNSPLHF. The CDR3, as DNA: TGTGCCAGCAGGCCATACAGACCAAATTCACCCCTCCACTTT.

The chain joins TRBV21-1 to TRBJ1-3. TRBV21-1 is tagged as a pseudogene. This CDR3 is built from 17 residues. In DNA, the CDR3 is TGTGCCAGTTGCCTACTTATCGACTTGTCCTCTGGAAACACCATATATTTT. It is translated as CASCLLIDLSSGNTIYF.